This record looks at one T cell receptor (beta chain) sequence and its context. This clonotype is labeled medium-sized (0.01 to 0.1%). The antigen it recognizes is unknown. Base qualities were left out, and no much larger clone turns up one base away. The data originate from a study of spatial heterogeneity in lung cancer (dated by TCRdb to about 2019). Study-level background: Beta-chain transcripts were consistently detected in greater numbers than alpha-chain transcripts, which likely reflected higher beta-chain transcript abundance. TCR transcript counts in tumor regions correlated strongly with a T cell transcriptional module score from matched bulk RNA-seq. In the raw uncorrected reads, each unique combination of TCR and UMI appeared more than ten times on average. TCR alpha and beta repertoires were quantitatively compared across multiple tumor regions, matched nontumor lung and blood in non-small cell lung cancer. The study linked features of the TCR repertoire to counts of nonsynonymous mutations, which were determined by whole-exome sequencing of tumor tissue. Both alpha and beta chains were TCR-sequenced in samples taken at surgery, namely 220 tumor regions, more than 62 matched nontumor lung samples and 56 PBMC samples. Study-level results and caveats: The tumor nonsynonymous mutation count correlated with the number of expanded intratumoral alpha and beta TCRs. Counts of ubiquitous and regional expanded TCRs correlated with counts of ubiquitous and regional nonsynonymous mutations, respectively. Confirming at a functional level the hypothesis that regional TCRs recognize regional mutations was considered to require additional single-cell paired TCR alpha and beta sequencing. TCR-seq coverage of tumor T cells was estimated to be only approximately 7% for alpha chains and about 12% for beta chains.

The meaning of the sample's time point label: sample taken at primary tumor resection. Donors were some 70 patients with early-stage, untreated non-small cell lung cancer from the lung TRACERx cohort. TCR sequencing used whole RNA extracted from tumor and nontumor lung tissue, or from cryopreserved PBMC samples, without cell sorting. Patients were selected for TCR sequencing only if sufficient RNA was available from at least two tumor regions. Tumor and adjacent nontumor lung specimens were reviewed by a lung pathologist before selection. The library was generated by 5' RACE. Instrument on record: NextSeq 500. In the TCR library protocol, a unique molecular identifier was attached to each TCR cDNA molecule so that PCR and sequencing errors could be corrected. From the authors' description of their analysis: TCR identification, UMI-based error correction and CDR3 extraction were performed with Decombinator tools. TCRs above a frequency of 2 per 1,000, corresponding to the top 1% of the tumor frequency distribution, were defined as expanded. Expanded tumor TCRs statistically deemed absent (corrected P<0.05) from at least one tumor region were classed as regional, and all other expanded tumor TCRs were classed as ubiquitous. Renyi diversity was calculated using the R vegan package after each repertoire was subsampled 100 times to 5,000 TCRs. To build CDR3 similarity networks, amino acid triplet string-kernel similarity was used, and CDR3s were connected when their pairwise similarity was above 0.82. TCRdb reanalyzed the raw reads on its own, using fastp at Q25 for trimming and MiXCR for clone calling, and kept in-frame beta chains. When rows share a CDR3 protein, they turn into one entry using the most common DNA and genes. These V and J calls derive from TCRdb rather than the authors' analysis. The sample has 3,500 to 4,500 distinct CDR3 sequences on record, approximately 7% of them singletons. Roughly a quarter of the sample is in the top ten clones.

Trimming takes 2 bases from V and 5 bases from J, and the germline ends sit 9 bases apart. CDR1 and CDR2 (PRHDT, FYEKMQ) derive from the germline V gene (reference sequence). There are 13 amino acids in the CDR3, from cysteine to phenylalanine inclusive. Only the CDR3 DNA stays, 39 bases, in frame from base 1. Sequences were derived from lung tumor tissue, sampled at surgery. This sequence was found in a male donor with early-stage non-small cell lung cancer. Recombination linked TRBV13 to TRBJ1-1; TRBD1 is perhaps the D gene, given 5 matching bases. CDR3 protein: CASSLQGGTEAFF. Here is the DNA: TGTGCCAGCAGCTTACAGGGAGGGACTGAAGCTTTCTTT. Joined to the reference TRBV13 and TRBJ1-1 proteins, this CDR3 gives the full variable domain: AAGVIQSPRHLIKEKRETATLKCYPIPRHDTVYWYQQGPGQDPQFLISFYEKMQSDKGSIPDRFSAQQFSDYHSELNMSSLELGDSALYFCASSLQGGTEAFFGQGTRLTVV.